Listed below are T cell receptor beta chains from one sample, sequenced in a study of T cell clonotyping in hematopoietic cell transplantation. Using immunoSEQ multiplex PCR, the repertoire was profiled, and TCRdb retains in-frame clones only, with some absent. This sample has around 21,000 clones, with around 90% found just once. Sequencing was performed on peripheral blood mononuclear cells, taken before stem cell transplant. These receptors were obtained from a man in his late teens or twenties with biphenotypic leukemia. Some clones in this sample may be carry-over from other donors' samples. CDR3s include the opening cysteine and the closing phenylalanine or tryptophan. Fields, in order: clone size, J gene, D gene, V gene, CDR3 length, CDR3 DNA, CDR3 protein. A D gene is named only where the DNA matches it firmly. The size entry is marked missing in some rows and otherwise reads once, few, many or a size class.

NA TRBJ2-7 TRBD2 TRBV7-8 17 TGTGCCAGCAGCCCCTCACTAGCGGCACAAGTCCCCTACGAGCAGTACTTC CASSPSLAAQVPYEQYF
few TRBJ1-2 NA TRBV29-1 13 TGCAGCGTTGATAGGGAACGGGGCTATGGCTACACCTTC CSVDRERGYGYTF
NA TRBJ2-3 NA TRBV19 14 TGTGCCAGTAGCCGCCCCCTTCTAGCGGATACGCAGTATTTT CASSRPLLADTQYF
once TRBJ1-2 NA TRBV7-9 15 TGTGCCAGCAGCTTCCCCGGACGGGTGGGCTATGGCTACACCTTC CASSFPGRVGYGYTF
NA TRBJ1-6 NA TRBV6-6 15 TGTGCCAGCAGTTACTGGGGACAAGGGGATTCACCCCTCCACTTT CASSYWGQGDSPLHF
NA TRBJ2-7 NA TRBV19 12 TGTGCCAGTATCTGGGGGGCCCACGAGCAGTACTTC CASIWGAHEQYF
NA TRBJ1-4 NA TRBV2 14 TGTGCCAGCAGGGTGGAGTCAACTAATGAAAAACTGTTTTTT CASRVESTNEKLFF
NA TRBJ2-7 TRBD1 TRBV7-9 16 TGTGCCAGCAGCCCAATAGGCGCCAGGGGGCTAAGCGAGCAGTACTTC CASSPIGARGLSEQYF
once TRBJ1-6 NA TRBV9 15 TGTGCCAGCAGCGTAGGACAGACTTATAATTCACCCCTCCACTTT CASSVGQTYNSPLHF
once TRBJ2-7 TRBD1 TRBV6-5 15 TGTGCCAGCAGCAGACAGGGGGCAGGTGTCTACGAGCAGTACTTC CASSRQGAGVYEQYF
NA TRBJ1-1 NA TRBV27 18 TGTGCCAGCAGCCCATTCACCCTTCGACTGGGGGGGAACACTGAAGCTTTCTTT CASSPFTLRLGGNTEAFF
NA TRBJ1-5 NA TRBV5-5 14 TGTGCCAGCCGGCTCGGGGTGGGCAATCAGCCCCAGCATTTT CASRLGVGNQPQHF
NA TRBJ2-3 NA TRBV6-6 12 TGTGCCAGCAGCCCACGAGCGGATACGCAGTATTTT CASSPRADTQYF
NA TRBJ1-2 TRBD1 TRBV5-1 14 TGCGCCAGCAGCCCCCGGGACAGGAACTATGGCTACACCTTC CASSPRDRNYGYTF
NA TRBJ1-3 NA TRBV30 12 TGTGCCTGGACCCCTGGGGGAAACACCATATATTTT CAWTPGGNTIYF
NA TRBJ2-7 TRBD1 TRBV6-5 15 TGTGCCAGCAGTTCCCGTGAGGGGGCTGCCTACGAGCAGTACTTC CASSSREGAAYEQYF
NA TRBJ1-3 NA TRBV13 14 TGTGCCAGCAGCTTTAGGGCGGCAGGAAACACCATATATTTT CASSFRAAGNTIYF
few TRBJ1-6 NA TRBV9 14 TGTGCCAGCACCCGGGACTCAGATAATTCACCCCTCCACTTT CASTRDSDNSPLHF
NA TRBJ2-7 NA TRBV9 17 TGTGCCAGCAGCGTAGTTACCGAGGGGGGCCACTCCTACGAGCAGTACTTC CASSVVTEGGHSYEQYF
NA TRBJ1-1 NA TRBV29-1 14 TGCAGCGCCACATGGGAGATCCGGCCCACTGAAGCTTTCTTT CSATWEIRPTEAFF
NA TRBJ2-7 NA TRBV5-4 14 TGTGCCAGCAGCATTATGGCGGAGGGCTACGAGCAGTACTTC CASSIMAEGYEQYF
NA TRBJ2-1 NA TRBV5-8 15 TGTGCCAGCAGCTTCCTCGGGGTTTCCTACAATGAGCAGTTCTTC CASSFLGVSYNEQFF
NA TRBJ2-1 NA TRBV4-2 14 TGTGCCAGCAGCCAGTCCCGGGACTACAATGAGCAGTTCTTC CASSQSRDYNEQFF
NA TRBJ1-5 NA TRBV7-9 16 TGTGCCAGCAGCTTAGCCACAGGGCACCCACATCAGCCCCAGCATTTT CASSLATGHPHQPQHF
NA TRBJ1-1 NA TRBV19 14 TGTGCCAGTAGTATGGGGGTCGGGGGCACTGAAGCTTTCTTT CASSMGVGGTEAFF
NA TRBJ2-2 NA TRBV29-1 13 TGCAGCGTTGATCGGGGTGGGGCCGGGGAGCTGTTTTTT CSVDRGGAGELFF
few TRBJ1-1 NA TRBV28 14 TGTGCCAGCAGTTTGGGAGTTCGGCCCACTGAAGCTTTCTTT CASSLGVRPTEAFF
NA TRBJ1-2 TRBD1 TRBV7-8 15 TGTGCCAGCAGCCTACCGGGACAGGGGAGAAATGGCTACACCTTC CASSLPGQGRNGYTF
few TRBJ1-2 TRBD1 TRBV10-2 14 TGCGCCAGCAGTAGGACAGGCCCCTACTATGGCTACACCTTC CASSRTGPYYGYTF
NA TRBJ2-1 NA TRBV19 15 TGTGCCAGTAGTATGACAGGGACTTCATACAATGAGCAGTTCTTC CASSMTGTSYNEQFF
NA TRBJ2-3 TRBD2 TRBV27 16 TGTGCCAGCAGCCAAACTAGCGGGGGAGTCACAGATACGCAGTATTTT CASSQTSGGVTDTQYF
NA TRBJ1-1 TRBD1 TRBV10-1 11 TGCGCCAGCAGCCGGGACAGCGAAGCTTTCTTT CASSRDSEAFF
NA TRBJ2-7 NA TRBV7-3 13 TGTGCCAGCAGCTTAACGGAGGGGGCACAGCAGTACTTC CASSLTEGAQQYF
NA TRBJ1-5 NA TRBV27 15 TGTGCCAGCAGTTTAGAGGCAAATAGCAATCAGCCCCAGCATTTT CASSLEANSNQPQHF
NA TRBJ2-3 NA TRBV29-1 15 TGCAGCGTTGAAGATAGAAAGCGTAGCACAGATACGCAGTATTTT CSVEDRKRSTDTQYF
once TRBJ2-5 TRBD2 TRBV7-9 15 TGTGCCAGCAGCCCACCCGGGACTAGCAGAGAGACCCAGTACTTC CASSPPGTSRETQYF
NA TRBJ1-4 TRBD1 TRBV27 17 TGTGCCAGCAGTTTATCGCGCTACAGGGGGCCGGGTGAAAAACTGTTTTTT CASSLSRYRGPGEKLFF
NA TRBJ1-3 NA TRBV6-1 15 TGTGCCAGCACTGAGTACACCGACTCTGGAAACACCATATATTTT CASTEYTDSGNTIYF
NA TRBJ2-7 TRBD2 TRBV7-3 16 TGTGCCAGCAGCTTATACCCAGCGGGAGGGCCGTACGAGCAGTACTTC CASSLYPAGGPYEQYF
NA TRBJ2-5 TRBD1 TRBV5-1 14 TGCGCCAGCAGCTGGGGACAGCCGGGGGAGACCCAGTACTTC CASSWGQPGETQYF
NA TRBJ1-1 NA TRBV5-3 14 TGTGCCAGAAGCGGACCACGGCTAGGGATTGAAGCTTTCTTT CARSGPRLGIEAFF
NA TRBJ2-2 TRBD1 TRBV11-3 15 TGTGCCAGCAGCTTAGGCAGGGGGCGCACCGGGGAGCTGTTTTTT CASSLGRGRTGELFF
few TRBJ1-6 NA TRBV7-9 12 TGTGCCAGCAGCTGGCCCAATTCACCCCTCCACTTT CASSWPNSPLHF
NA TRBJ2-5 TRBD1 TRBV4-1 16 TGCGCCAGCAGCCCTGAGTGGGACAGCTACCAAGAGACCCAGTACTTC CASSPEWDSYQETQYF
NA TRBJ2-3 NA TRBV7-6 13 TGTGCCAGCACCCACGGCACGGCAGATACGCAGTATTTT CASTHGTADTQYF
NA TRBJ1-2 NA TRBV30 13 TGTGCCTGGAGTGTGGGGCATAACTATGGCTACACCTTC CAWSVGHNYGYTF
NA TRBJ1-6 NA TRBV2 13 TGTGCCAGAAAGCGGACGGAGAATTCACCCCTCCACTTT CARKRTENSPLHF
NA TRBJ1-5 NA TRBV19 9 TGTGCCGGTAATCAGCCCCAGCATTTT CAGNQPQHF
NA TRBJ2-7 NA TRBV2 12 TGTGCCAGCAGGAACCACTCCTACGAGCAGTACTTC CASRNHSYEQYF
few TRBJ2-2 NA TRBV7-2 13 TGTGCCAGCAGTTTTCGGCGGGCCGGGGAGCTGTTTTTT CASSFRRAGELFF
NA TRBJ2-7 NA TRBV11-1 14 TGTGCCAGCAGCGGGGACCGAGACAAGTACGAGCAGTACTTC CASSGDRDKYEQYF
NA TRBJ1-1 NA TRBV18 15 TGTGCCAGCTCACCGCACAGTAGTATGAACACTGAAGCTTTCTTT CASSPHSSMNTEAFF